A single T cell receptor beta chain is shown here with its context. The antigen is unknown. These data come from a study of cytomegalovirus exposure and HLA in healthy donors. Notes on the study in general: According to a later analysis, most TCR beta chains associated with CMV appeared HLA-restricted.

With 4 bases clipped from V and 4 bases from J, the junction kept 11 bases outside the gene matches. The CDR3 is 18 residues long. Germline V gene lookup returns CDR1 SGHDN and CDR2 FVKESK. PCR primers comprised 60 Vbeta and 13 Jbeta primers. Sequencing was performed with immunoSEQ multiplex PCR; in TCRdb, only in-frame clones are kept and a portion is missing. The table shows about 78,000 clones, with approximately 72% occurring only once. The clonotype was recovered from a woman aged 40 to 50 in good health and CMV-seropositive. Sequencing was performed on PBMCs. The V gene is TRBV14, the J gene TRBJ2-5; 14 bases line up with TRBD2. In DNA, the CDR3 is TGTGCCAGCAGCCCCGGGACTAGCGGGGGCTGGGGACTAGAGACCCAGTACTTC. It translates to CASSPGTSGGWGLETQYF.